The text below deals with one T cell receptor (beta chain). Its antigen target is currently unknown. No per-base quality is available; no much larger clone lies one base away. Participants in the prospective study were aged roughly 18 to 89 years, lived in some 24 United States geographic areas, and enrolled through a virtual design. To assign participants to cohorts, the prospective study relied on clinical history that participants themselves reported in a screening survey and a study questionnaire. Recovered participants in ImmuneRACE Cohort 3 were defined by two consecutive negative NP/OP PCR tests, clearance by a healthcare professional, or resolution of symptoms. In the prospective study, mobile phlebotomists collected whole blood, serum and a nasopharyngeal or oropharyngeal swab from each participant. Additional blood draws and questionnaires over an approximately two-month period could optionally be provided by prospective study participants. Blood samples from the prospective study were shipped frozen or at room temperature prior to DNA extraction.

The immunoSEQ Assay, a bias-controlled multiplex PCR, was used to amplify TCRbeta CDR3 regions from genomic DNA. As for the original processing: The number of nucleated cells in each sample was estimated by amplification of reference gene primers within the assay. To quantify the absolute abundance of each unique TCRbeta CDR3 rearrangement, sequence reads were collapsed and filtered. For each sample, productive Simpson clonality was calculated as the square root of Simpson's diversity index over productive rearrangements. TCRdb took this table from immuneACCESS and kept in-frame rearrangements with V and J called. Such tables lack part of the clones; where checked against another copy, unresolved V genes explain under half of the gap, and the rest is unexplained. V and J calls and clone size are copied from that table; D and trimming were computed from the DNA. This sample is represented by around 220,000 clones; 75% to 95% of them were singletons. Over 1.5% of the sample rests with the top ten.

This entry belongs to a study of blood T cell repertoires in COVID-19 (dated by TCRdb to 2020 to 2021). Some background on the complete study: Samples covering the acute and convalescent phases of COVID-19 were provided by collaborators in the United States, Italy and Spain. The material from the prospective study consisted of cDNA or gDNA derived from T cells, B-cell-depleted T cells, or PBMCs. Subjects who had been exposed to COVID-19, were actively infected with it, or had recovered from it provided the deeply sampled blood TCRbeta repertoires that made up the dataset. The repertoires were released in a freely available public database meant as a resource for research on the immune response to SARS-CoV-2. Samples came from the ongoing ImmuneRACE study (first 160 participants) plus 1,254 subjects from 6 global collaborators. Sample metadata almost always included a de-identified subject ID, COVID-19 status, age in years and sex. HLA class I and class II types, where available, came from metadata supplied by the sample provider rather than from assay-based typing.

Results and caveats for the whole study, not just this receptor: The amount of clinical and demographic metadata varied by source and participant and was provided uncurated.

According to the germline V gene, CDR1 reads SGHVS and CDR2 reads FQNEAQ. The junction shows trimming of 5 bases on V and 0 bases on J, plus 14 bases between the germline ends. The CDR3 runs 16 amino acids, cysteine and phenylalanine included. The only DNA kept is the CDR3, 48 bases in frame from the first base. The sequence joins TRBV7-8 to TRBJ1-3; there is no confident call for the D gene. The specimen sequenced was PBMCs or T cells enriched from blood (not recorded which). This clonotype originated in a woman aged 18 to 35 who had recovered from COVID-19. CDR3 sequence: CASSPRSPNSGNTIYF. The bases are TGTGCCAGCAGCCCACGGAGTCCCAACTCTGGAAACACCATATATTTT.